Following are 30 T cell receptor beta chains from one sample sequenced in a study of CD4 T cells in relation to SARS-CoV-2 and coronaviruses (TCRdb year 2021). These TCRs are of unknown antigen specificity. The library was made by the immunoSEQ multiplex PCR assay. What TCRdb holds here is the immuneACCESS table cut down to in-frame rearrangements. Part of the clones is not present; checked against another copy, under half of the missing clones reflect an unresolved V gene, and the others are unexplained. This sample comprises about 22,000 clones, around 67% of them detected only once. About 16% of the sample goes to the ten largest clones. CD4+ T cells from unexposed donors were collected before the COVID-19 pandemic (2011-2018). After more than nine days of culture, CD4+ T cells were isolated with the EasySep CD4+ T cell isolation kit. Sequencing was performed on CD4+ T cells from PBMCs, cultured in vitro. The receptors were sampled from a human donor in good health.

The chain joins TRBV19 to TRBJ2-3, with 10 bases aligning to TRBD2. CDR1 is LNHDA and CDR2 is SQIVND in the germline V gene (reference sequence). The CDR3 totals 17 residues. V lost 6 bases and J lost 1; bases outside the gene matches: 10. CDR3 protein: CASSLAGVLIGTDTQYF. DNA for the CDR3: TGTGCCAGTAGCCTAGCGGGAGTCCTCATTGGCACAGATACGCAGTATTTT.

V usage is TRBV6-6 and J usage is TRBJ1-1; 9 bases map to TRBD1. CDR3 length: 15 residues. Germline V lookup: CDR1 MNHNY, CDR2 SVGAGI (reference sequence). V lost 1 base to trimming and J lost 7 bases; unmatched junction nucleotides: 7. DNA of the CDR3: TGTGCCAGCAGTTACTTTGGACAGGGGAAACTTGAAGCTTTCTTT. Amino acids: CASSYFGQGKLEAFF.

The chain employs TRBV4-1 and TRBJ2-7, with D perhaps assigned TRBD1 or TRBD2 (5 bases each). CDR3 length: 13 residues. V shed 1 base and J shed 9 bases, with 13 bases lying between them. Germline CDR1 and CDR2: MGHRA and YSYEKL. The CDR3 DNA reads as TGCGCCAGCAGCCAAGTGGGACCTGGCGCGCAGTACTTC. This codes for CASSQVGPGAQYF.

The V gene is TRBV10-3, the J gene TRBJ1-2; tentatively, D is TRBD1 (6 bases). Germline-derived CDR1 and CDR2 are ENHRY and SYGVKD. V lost 0 bases to trimming and J lost 7 bases, with 12 bases between them. The CDR3 is 14 amino acids. CDR3: CAISESRGAAGYTF. Here the CDR3 DNA reads TGTGCCATCAGTGAGTCGAGGGGGGCTGCTGGCTACACCTTC.

This clone has a single count. CDR3 protein: CATEGAGETQYF. CDR3 coding DNA: TGTGCCACGGAGGGGGCGGGAGAGACCCAGTACTTC. The V call is TRBV19, the J call TRBJ2-5; a possible D gene is TRBD1 (7 bases). Per the germline V gene, CDR1 is LNHDA and CDR2 is SQIVND (reference sequence). The CDR3 covers 12 residues. Between the trimmed V and J ends, which lost 10 bases and 4 bases, there was a span of 13 bases.

V usage is TRBV5-1 and J usage is TRBJ1-5; D may be TRBD1 (5 bases). Germline assignment: CDR1 SGHRS and CDR2 YFSETQ. CDR3 length equals 15 residues. V was shortened by 0 bases and J by 5 bases, with 12 bases between the two germline ends. CDR3: CASSLEGASDQPQHF. CDR3 DNA sequence: TGCGCCAGCAGCTTGGAAGGGGCCTCGGATCAGCCCCAGCATTTT. Full variable domain (rest looked up from reference TRBV5-1 and TRBJ1-5): KAGVTQTPRYLIKTRGQQVTLSCSPISGHRSVSWYQQTPGQGLQFLFEYFSETQRNKGNFPGRFSGRQFSNSRSEMNVSTLELGDSALYLCASSLEGASDQPQHFGDGTRLSIL.

The chain recombines TRBV5-1 with TRBJ2-2; D remains ambiguous. V dropped 4 bases and J dropped 2 bases, with 12 bases sitting between them. The CDR3 covers 15 residues. CDR1 and CDR2 (germline): SGHRS, YFSETQ. The CDR3 coding sequence is TGCGCCAGCAGCGCTACAGAAGATAACACCGGGGAGCTGTTTTTT. Translating gives CASSATEDNTGELFF.

This clone was counted a few times. CDR3 in amino acids: CASTRWGRDNSPLHF. The DNA of the CDR3 is TGTGCCAGCACCCGTTGGGGACGTGATAATTCACCCCTCCACTTT. The rearrangement joins TRBV7-2 to TRBJ1-6, with a possible D match to TRBD1 (5 bases). Germline CDR1 reads SGHTA; CDR2 reads FQGNSA. The length of the CDR3 is 15 residues. Trimming removed 7 bases from V and 5 bases from J, with 15 bases in between.

This clone was counted only a few times. The chain has TRBV6-5 and TRBJ1-2, with TRBD1 as a possible D gene (6 bases). CDR3 size: 15 residues. The V gene lost 5 bases and the J gene lost 4 bases, with 17 bases spanning the gap. Per the germline V gene, CDR1 is MNHEY and CDR2 is SVGAGI. CDR3 loop: CASSLGGGTFYGYTF. The CDR3, as DNA: TGTGCCAGCAGTCTTGGAGGGGGGACTTTCTATGGCTACACCTTC.

The chain couples TRBV19 to TRBJ2-7; TRBD2 agrees at 13 bases. The J segment lost 6 bases and the V segment lost 4 bases, leaving 9 bases of the junction unmatched. Germline CDR1 reads LNHDA; CDR2 reads SQIVND (reference sequence). The CDR3 spans 16 residues. This CDR3 is CASSKDRLAGGGEQYF. The CDR3 DNA reads as TGTGCCAGTAGTAAGGATCGACTAGCGGGAGGCGGCGAGCAGTACTTC.

This clone was seen a single time. The chain uses TRBV2 and TRBJ2-7; 7 bases agree with TRBD1. The CDR3 covers 15 residues. Germline lookup yields CDR1 SNHLY and CDR2 FYNNEI. The V segment lost 2 bases and the J segment 4 bases; nucleotides outside the gene matches: 8. CDR3 in amino acids: CASSERGQNPYEQYF. CDR3 nucleotide sequence: TGTGCCAGCAGTGAAAGGGGACAGAACCCTTACGAGCAGTACTTC.

V is TRBV19 and J is TRBJ2-1; a weak D match, TRBD1 (5 bases). Germline lookup yields CDR1 LNHDA and CDR2 SQIVND (reference sequence). V lost 6 bases, J lost 3 bases, and 12 bases lay in between. The CDR3 spans 14 residues. The CDR3 loop reads CASRTDRDYNEQFF. The CDR3 DNA is TGTGCCAGTAGGACAGACAGAGACTACAATGAGCAGTTCTTC.

CDR3 protein: CASSPTANTEAFF. The CDR3 DNA reads TGTGCCAGCAGCCCGACAGCGAACACTGAAGCTTTCTTT. The gene calls are TRBV6-2 or TRBV6-3 and TRBJ1-1, with D tentatively TRBD1 (5 bases). CDR1 MNHEY and CDR2 SVGEGT come from the germline V gene. This CDR3 comprises 13 residues. V was shortened by 6 bases and J by 1 base, with 9 bases between the two germline ends.

The rearrangement joins TRBV29-1 to TRBJ2-5; perhaps TRBD2 as D (6 bases). Germline loops: CDR1 SQVTM, CDR2 ANQGSEA. The CDR3 is 13 residues long. Trimming stripped 6 bases from V and 2 bases from J, with 13 bases between. CDR3 region: CSVRREEQETQYF. CDR3 nucleotides: TGCAGCGTCAGGAGGGAGGAACAAGAGACCCAGTACTTC. Using reference TRBV29-1 and TRBJ2-5 for the parts outside the CDR3, the full variable domain is SAVISQKPSRDICQRGTSLTIQCQVDSQVTMMFWYRQQPGQSLTLIATANQGSEATYESGFVIDKFPISRPNLTFSTLTVSNMSPEDSSIYLCSVRREEQETQYFGPGTRLLVL.

This clone was observed a handful of times. V gene TRBV28 combines with J gene TRBJ2-7, with D perhaps TRBD1 or TRBD2 (6 bases each). The CDR3 runs to 16 residues. CDR1 and CDR2 from the germline V gene are MDHEN and SYDVKM. Trimming pared 5 bases from V and 3 bases from J, leaving 20 bases between. CDR3 bases: TGTGCCAGCAGTCCGACAGGAGGGAGAGGACACTACGAGCAGTACTTC. This gives the protein CASSPTGGRGHYEQYF.

V usage is TRBV7-2 and J usage is TRBJ1-4; the D gene is possibly TRBD1 (5 bases). Germline assignment: CDR1 SGHTA and CDR2 FQGNSA. Trimming took off 5 bases at V and 7 bases at J, with 17 bases between the two ends. The CDR3 sequence is 15 residues long. This CDR3 reads CASSTPGTAGEKLFF. DNA of the CDR3: TGTGCCAGCAGCACGCCCGGGACGGCGGGTGAAAAACTGTTTTTT.

The table lists this clone with a few counts. The chain couples TRBV7-2 to TRBJ1-3; possible D gene TRBD1, 5 bases. The CDR3 loop spans 18 amino acids. Germline V CDR1 and CDR2: SGHTA, FQGNSA. Trimming shortened V by 1 base and J by 4 bases, and 20 bases separated the two germline ends. The CDR3, as DNA: TGTGCCAGCAGCTTAGGAGGGGCAGGAGGAAATCTAGGAAACACCATATATTTT. Its protein is CASSLGGAGGNLGNTIYF. Drawing the rest from reference TRBV7-2 and TRBJ1-3, the complete variable domain is GAGVSQSPSNKVTEKGKDVELRCDPISGHTALYWYRQSLGQGLEFLIYFQGNSAPDKSGLPSDRFSAERTGGSVSTLTIQRTQQEDSAVYLCASSLGGAGGNLGNTIYFGEGSWLTVV.

V and J are TRBV7-2 and TRBJ1-1, with D possibly matching TRBD1 (5 bases). The CDR3 covers 14 residues. Per germline, CDR1 SGHTA and CDR2 FQGNSA. V was trimmed by 1 base and J by 6 bases, leaving 12 bases between them. The CDR3 protein is CASSLGMGQSEAFF. The CDR3 nucleotides are TGTGCCAGCAGCTTAGGGATGGGGCAGTCTGAAGCTTTCTTT.

The chain carries TRBV5-5 and TRBJ1-5, with 7 bases fitting TRBD1. Trimming cost V 3 bases and J 0 bases; bases outside gene matches: 3. This CDR3 is built from 15 residues. Per the germline V gene, CDR1 is SGHKS and CDR2 is YYEKEE (reference sequence). The chain's CDR3 is CASSSGGISNQPQHF. CDR3 nucleotides: TGTGCCAGCAGCTCAGGGGGGATTAGCAATCAGCCCCAGCATTTT.

The sample holds one count of this clone. The chain combines TRBV9 with TRBJ2-1; the match to TRBD2 covers 10 bases. Germline V CDR1 and CDR2: SGDLS, YYNGEE. The CDR3 contains 18 residues. With 3 bases clipped from V and 2 bases from J, the junction kept 11 bases outside the gene matches. The CDR3 region has the DNA TGTGCCAGCAGCGCCGATATTAGCGGGGGGTTAACCTACAATGAGCAGTTCTTC. Translating it yields CASSADISGGLTYNEQFF. The full variable domain, completed using reference TRBV9 and TRBJ2-1, is DSGVTQTPKHLITATGQRVTLRCSPRSGDLSVYWYQQSLDQGLQFLIQYYNGEERAKGNILERFSAQQFPDLHSELNLSSLELGDSALYFCASSADISGGLTYNEQFFGPGTRLTVL.

This clone was seen once. This chain connects TRBV5-8 to TRBJ2-5, with 10 nucleotides matching TRBD2. Unmatched junction bases numbered 11, after V lost 5 bases and J lost 4 bases. The germline V gene encodes CDR1 SGHTS and CDR2 YDEGEE. The CDR3 totals 16 residues. CDR3 sequence reads: CASRLLSGGPGETQYF. Here the CDR3 DNA reads TGTGCCAGCAGACTCCTTAGCGGGGGGCCGGGAGAGACCCAGTACTTC.

The table lists this clone with a few counts. The genes are TRBV2 and TRBJ2-3, with D perhaps TRBD1 (7 bases). There are 15 residues in the CDR3. The V gene lost 6 bases and the J gene lost 0 bases, with 13 bases spanning the gap. Germline CDR1 SNHLY, CDR2 FYNNEI. The DNA of the CDR3 is TGTGCCAGCAGGGGGGGACAGATTAGCACAGATACGCAGTATTTT. Translation: CASRGGQISTDTQYF.

This clone has just a few counts. V gene TRBV11-2 combines with J gene TRBJ1-4, with TRBD1 matching over 9 bases. Looked up from germline, CDR1 is SGHAT and CDR2 is FQNNGV. The CDR3 runs 17 residues. Trimming cost V 3 bases and J 7 bases; bases outside gene matches: 12. The CDR3 region is CASSLTHTGTGLEKLFF. In DNA, the CDR3 is TGTGCCAGCAGCTTGACCCACACCGGGACAGGGCTTGAAAAACTGTTTTTT.

The table lists this clone with a few counts. The chain uses TRBV10-2 and TRBJ1-3, with D unclear. The ends were cut back, 1 base at V and 1 base at J, with 5 bases in the middle. CDR3 length equals 14 residues. Germline V gene lookup returns CDR1 WSHSY and CDR2 SAAADI. The CDR3 spells CASSEFVSGNTIYF. As DNA, the CDR3 is TGCGCCAGCAGTGAGTTTGTATCTGGAAACACCATATATTTT.

This chain uses TRBV2 with TRBJ2-7; 10 nucleotides agree with TRBD1. Germline assignment: CDR1 SNHLY and CDR2 FYNNEI. The V gene end was trimmed by 7 bases and the J gene end by 4 bases; junction bases not matched to a gene: 7. The CDR3 totals 14 residues. In DNA, the CDR3 is TGTGCCAGCATTCCGGGACAGGGGCCTTACGAGCAGTACTTC. Encoded protein: CASIPGQGPYEQYF.

The chain recombines TRBV11-2 with TRBJ2-5, with D perhaps assigned TRBD1 or TRBD2 (5 bases each). The CDR3 is 13 amino acids. Germline V lookup: CDR1 SGHAT, CDR2 FQNNGV. V was cut by 1 base and J by 9 bases, with 12 bases left in between. The CDR3 loop is CASSLGLEGPQYF. CDR3 bases: TGTGCCAGCAGCTTAGGTCTTGAGGGGCCCCAGTACTTC. Drawing the rest from reference TRBV11-2 and TRBJ2-5, the complete variable domain is EAGVAQSPRYKIIEKRQSVAFWCNPISGHATLYWYQQILGQGPKLLIQFQNNGVVDDSQLPKDRFSAERLKGVDSTLKIQPAKLEDSAVYLCASSLGLEGPQYFGPGTRLLVL.

The chain's CDR3 is CASSPKTTGGNEQFF. CDR3 in DNA: TGTGCCAGCAGCCCGAAGACGACAGGGGGGAATGAGCAGTTCTTC. V usage is TRBV5-4 and J usage is TRBJ2-1; TRBD1 matches at 9 bases. CDR3 size: 15 residues. Losses at the gene ends were 4 bases for V and 7 bases for J; bases not matched to a gene: 9. Germline V gene sequence: CDR1 SGHNT, CDR2 YYREEE (reference sequence).

The CDR3 reads CASSFRGTSQPQHF. The CDR3 coding sequence is TGTGCCAGCAGCTTTCGGGGTACAAGCCAGCCCCAGCATTTT. The chain links TRBV7-8 to TRBJ1-5; D unresolved. Between the trimmed V and J ends, which lost 3 bases and 7 bases, there was a span of 13 bases. Germline V gene lookup returns CDR1 SGHVS and CDR2 FQNEAQ. The length of the CDR3 is 14 residues. The whole variable domain, filled in from reference TRBV7-8 and TRBJ1-5, reads GAGVSQSPRYKVAKRGQDVALRCDPISGHVSLFWYQQALGQGPEFLTYFQNEAQLDKSGLPSDRFFAERPEGSVSTLKIQRTQQEDSAVYLCASSFRGTSQPQHFGDGTRLSIL.

J is TRBJ1-6 and V is TRBV5-4; D not resolved. The ends were cut back, 4 bases at V and 6 bases at J, with 14 bases in the middle. Per germline, CDR1 SGHNT and CDR2 YYREEE (reference sequence). This CDR3 has 15 residues. CDR3 DNA: TGTGCCAGCAGCCCCAATTTGAGGAGTAATTCACCCCTCCACTTT. Translating it yields CASSPNLRSNSPLHF.

The rearrangement uses TRBV4-3 and TRBJ2-7, with 7 bases aligning to TRBD2. CDR3 length: 17 amino acids. With 0 bases clipped from V and 2 bases from J, the junction kept 10 bases outside the gene matches. Germline V gives CDR1 LGHNA, CDR2 YSLEER. CDR3 DNA: TGCGCCAGCAGCCAAGATTTGGGCCGGGGGGTGGCCTACGAGCAGTACTTC. Its translation is CASSQDLGRGVAYEQYF.